One and the same sample provided the 10 T cell receptor beta chains below, sequenced in a study of T cell responses to AZD1222 COVID-19 vaccine. Only in-frame clones appear in the TCRdb table, and some are missing; sequencing was by immunoSEQ multiplex PCR. The data show 30,000 to 35,000 clones, with more than 75% seen just once and about 4% held by the top ten. Here the sequenced sample was peripheral blood, taken 28 days after the second AZD1222 dose. The receptors originated from an adult who received the AZD1222 COVID-19 vaccine.

This clone was detected only once. This chain uses TRBV3-1 (or the pseudogene TRBV3-2) with TRBJ2-6, with a possible D match to TRBD1 (5 bases). This CDR3 spans 16 amino acids. The ends were cut back, 3 bases at V and 0 bases at J, with 9 bases in the middle. Germline values: CDR1 LGHDT, CDR2 YNNKEL (reference sequence). The CDR3 reads CASSQRQISGANVLTF. In DNA form, the CDR3 reads TGTGCCAGCAGCCAGAGACAGATCTCTGGGGCCAACGTCCTGACTTTC.

CDR3 bases: TGTGCCAGCTCCCTTACCCAGAGAAACTATGGCTACACCTTC. Encoded protein: CASSLTQRNYGYTF. The V gene is TRBV18, the J gene TRBJ1-2; no firm D call. Looked up from germline, CDR1 is KGHSH and CDR2 is LQKENI. There are 14 residues in the CDR3. The V gene lost 6 bases and the J gene lost 2 bases, with 13 bases spanning the gap.

The chain uses TRBV27 and TRBJ2-2; possibly TRBD1 for D (5 bases). V shed 5 bases and J shed 6 bases, with 19 bases lying between them. The CDR3 is made up of 16 amino acids. Germline CDR1 MNHEY, CDR2 SMNVEV (reference sequence). CDR3 in DNA: TGTGCCAGCAGTCTATTTCAGGGAATAAGGGCCGGGGAGCTGTTTTTT. It encodes CASSLFQGIRAGELFF.

The V gene is TRBV27, the J gene TRBJ1-2; D not certain. The V end was cut by 8 bases, the J end by 4 bases, with 17 bases between. The CDR3 has 14 amino acids. Germline CDR1 reads MNHEY; CDR2 reads SMNVEV (reference sequence). The CDR3 sequence is CASGKAAGSYGYTF. CDR3 bases: TGTGCCAGCGGGAAAGCCGCGGGAAGCTATGGCTACACCTTC.

This clone occurred a few times. The V call is TRBV5-6, the J call TRBJ1-2, with 8 bases lining up with TRBD1. CDR1 SGHDT and CDR2 YYEEEE come from the germline V gene. CDR3 length: 16 amino acids. The ends lost 0 bases at V and 4 bases at J; junction bases unmatched: 8. In DNA form, the CDR3 reads TGTGCCAGCAGCTTGGTCGCAGGGGGCTTCGCCTATGGCTACACCTTC. Translated: CASSLVAGGFAYGYTF.

This clone has only a few counts. The V call is TRBV27, the J call TRBJ2-5; TRBD2 agrees at 12 bases. Germline V gene data show CDR1 as MNHEY and CDR2 as SMNVEV (reference sequence). The CDR3 totals 18 residues. V dropped 7 bases and J dropped 2; count of bases not matched to a gene: 14. The CDR3 is CASTNIGTSGYQQETQYF. Here the CDR3 DNA reads TGTGCCAGCACTAATATAGGGACTAGCGGGTACCAACAAGAGACCCAGTACTTC.

The chain's CDR3 is CASSRGLSTDTQYF. The CDR3 coding sequence is TGTGCCAGCAGCCGTGGGCTTAGCACAGATACGCAGTATTTT. The rearrangement links TRBV14 to TRBJ2-3; D gene uncertain. Trimming took 4 bases from V and 0 from J, leaving 8 bases between them. The CDR3 is 14 residues long. Germline CDR1 is SGHDN and CDR2 is FVKESK. The full variable domain, rest sourced from reference TRBV14 and TRBJ2-3, is EAGVTQFPSHSVIEKGQTVTLRCDPISGHDNLYWYRRVMGKEIKFLLHFVKESKQDESGMPNNRFLAERTGGTYSTLKVQPAELEDSGVYFCASSRGLSTDTQYFGPGTRLTVL.

This chain links TRBV7-2 with TRBJ2-1; 8 bases map to TRBD1. The CDR3 is 15 residues long. V lost 4 bases, J lost 4 bases, and 6 bases stayed unmatched. Germline CDR1 reads SGHTA; CDR2 reads FQGNSA. This CDR3 reads CASSYRDRRYNEQFF. The CDR3 DNA reads as TGTGCCAGCAGCTACCGGGACAGGCGGTACAATGAGCAGTTCTTC.

This chain links TRBV5-1 with TRBJ2-2, with 9 bases matching TRBD1. The V gene end was trimmed by 0 bases and the J gene end by 6 bases; junction bases not matched to a gene: 0. Germline values: CDR1 SGHRS, CDR2 YFSETQ. The CDR3 is made up of 14 amino acids. DNA of the CDR3: TGCGCCAGCAGCTTGGGACAGGGGGCCGGGGAGCTGTTTTTT. This encodes CASSLGQGAGELFF.

The chain carries TRBV3-1 (or the pseudogene TRBV3-2) and TRBJ1-5, with no clear D. The CDR3 spans 14 residues. CDR1 LGHDT and CDR2 YNNKEL come from the germline V gene (reference sequence). V lost 0 bases and J lost 7, with 10 bases in between. The chain's CDR3 is CASSQDGRAQPQHF. The DNA for the CDR3 is TGTGCCAGCAGCCAAGATGGTAGGGCGCAGCCCCAGCATTTT.